This is a list of T cell receptor beta chains from one sample in a study of T cells after yellow fever vaccination. One entry per CDR3 protein, called by TCRdb with MiXCR from the 5' RACE reads. The data hold some 340,000 distinct CDR3 sequences, with roughly 10% observed a single time. Sequencing used CD4+ T cells sorted from PBMCs, obtained 45 days after the yellow fever booster vaccination. These receptors were taken from a young man who received the YFV17D yellow fever vaccine. Both conserved end residues are part of each CDR3. The D gene is left open where the match is weak. For some rows the clone size is stated as once, few or many, or as a class when expanded; others skip it.

few,NA,TRBJ2-1,TRBV5-1,CASSLVAGSNEQFF,TGCGCCAGCAGCTTGGTGGCAGGATCTAATGAGCAGTTCTTC
few,NA,TRBJ2-1,TRBV5-1,CASSLSQGNEQFF,TGCGCCAGCAGCTTGTCACAGGGAAATGAGCAGTTCTTC
few,NA,TRBJ2-5,TRBV10-3,CAISTGQETQYF,TGTGCCATCAGTACGGGTCAAGAGACCCAGTACTTC
NA,NA,TRBJ2-2,TRBV5-1,CASSGADTGELFF,TGCGCCAGCAGCGGGGCGGACACCGGGGAGCTGTTTTTT
NA,NA,TRBJ2-5,TRBV18,CASSANQETQYF,TGTGCCAGCTCAGCCAACCAAGAGACCCAGTACTTC
NA,TRBD1,TRBJ1-6,TRBV2,CARGTGVNSPLHF,TGTGCCAGAGGGACAGGAGTAAATTCACCCCTCCACTTT
many,TRBD1,TRBJ2-5,TRBV12-3/TRBV12-4,CASSFAGQGGETQYF,TGTGCCAGCAGTTTCGCCGGACAGGGTGGAGAGACCCAGTACTTC
NA,TRBD1,TRBJ1-1,TRBV13,CASSPGSWAGGSNTEAFF,TGTGCCAGCAGCCCCGGATCCTGGGCAGGGGGATCAAACACTGAAGCTTTCTTT
many,TRBD2,TRBJ2-1,TRBV3-1,CASSLPALAGVHNEQFF,TGTGCCAGCAGCCTTCCAGCTCTAGCGGGGGTTCACAATGAGCAGTTCTTC
many,NA,TRBJ1-6,TRBV6-5,CASRPGRDNSPLHF,TGTGCCAGCAGACCGGGACGGGATAATTCACCCCTCCACTTT
NA,NA,TRBJ2-2,TRBV18,CASSPPPRVVNTGELFF,TGTGCCAGCTCACCTCCCCCGAGGGTGGTCAACACCGGGGAGCTGTTTTTT
few,NA,TRBJ2-3,TRBV7-8,CASSGRLVRRLQYF,TGTGCCAGCAGCGGCCGCCTGGTCCGGCGGTTGCAGTATTTT
NA,NA,TRBJ1-6,TRBV6-5,CASKKPDSSPLHF,TGTGCCAGCAAGAAACCCGACAGTTCACCCCTCCACTTT
NA,NA,TRBJ2-2,TRBV9,CASSVGQFNTGELFF,TGTGCCAGCAGCGTAGGACAGTTCAACACCGGGGAGCTGTTTTTT
many,NA,TRBJ1-1,TRBV11-2,CASVSGRRNTEAFF,TGTGCCAGCGTCTCGGGCAGGAGGAACACTGAAGCTTTCTTT
NA,TRBD1,TRBJ1-5,TRBV15,CATGTQGVKKPQHF,TGTGCCACCGGAACCCAGGGGGTCAAGAAGCCCCAGCATTTT
many,TRBD2,TRBJ2-7,TRBV6-2/TRBV6-3,CASSYPAGGYEQYF,TGTGCCAGCAGTTACCCAGCGGGGGGCTACGAGCAGTACTTC
few,TRBD1,TRBJ1-4,TRBV7-2,CASSPNMFGQGGEKLFF,TGTGCCAGCAGCCCAAACATGTTTGGACAGGGGGGTGAAAAACTGTTTTTT
NA,NA,TRBJ2-1,TRBV5-1,CASTTYGAAYNEQFF,TGCGCCAGCACCACGTACGGGGCGGCCTACAATGAGCAGTTCTTC
many,NA,TRBJ2-5,TRBV18,CASSLFRDLAETQYF,TGTGCCAGCTCACTTTTCCGGGACCTAGCAGAGACCCAGTACTTC
few,NA,TRBJ1-1,TRBV5-1,CASSLQPRGGETEAFF,TGCGCCAGCAGCTTGCAACCCCGCGGGGGAGAAACTGAAGCTTTCTTT
NA,TRBD2,TRBJ2-1,TRBV7-6,CASSRGPSGGIEQFF,TGTGCCAGCAGCCGTGGGCCTAGCGGGGGAATTGAGCAGTTCTTC
few,TRBD2,TRBJ2-1,TRBV11-2,CATRGGFEQFF,TGTGCCACGCGGGGGGGCTTTGAGCAGTTCTTC
many,NA,TRBJ2-1,TRBV20-1,CSASSGDSYNEQFF,TGCAGTGCTAGTAGTGGAGACTCCTACAATGAGCAGTTCTTC
many,NA,TRBJ1-1,TRBV5-1,CASSLEGPREAFF,TGCGCCAGCAGCTTGGAGGGGCCTCGCGAAGCTTTCTTT
NA,NA,TRBJ2-1,TRBV9,CASSSRPLPSYNEQFF,TGTGCCAGCAGCTCACGCCCTTTGCCCTCGTACAATGAGCAGTTCTTC
few,TRBD2,TRBJ2-1,TRBV5-1,CASSLRPAGTYNEQFF,TGCGCCAGCAGCTTGCGCCCAGCGGGGACCTACAATGAGCAGTTCTTC
NA,TRBD1,TRBJ1-5,TRBV9,CASSEGTGGFSNQPQHF,TGTGCCAGCAGCGAGGGGACAGGGGGCTTCAGCAATCAGCCCCAGCATTTT
NA,TRBD1,TRBJ2-3,TRBV29-1,CSVEDTGGPTDTQYF,TGCAGCGTTGAAGATACAGGGGGACCCACAGATACGCAGTATTTT
NA,TRBD2,TRBJ2-3,TRBV20-1,CSANAPRLAQIPSTDTQYF,TGCAGTGCTAATGCCCCTAGACTAGCGCAGATTCCTAGCACAGATACGCAGTATTTT
few,NA,TRBJ1-6,TRBV11-2,CASSRVGWNSPLHF,TGTGCCAGCAGCCGTGTTGGTTGGAATTCACCCCTCCACTTT
NA,NA,TRBJ2-7,TRBV4-3,CASSQRLPYQQYF,TGCGCCAGCAGCCAACGGTTACCTTACCAGCAGTACTTC
many,NA,TRBJ2-7,TRBV5-6,CASSLRTGMGEQYF,TGTGCCAGCAGCTTACGAACAGGGATGGGGGAGCAGTACTTC
NA,NA,TRBJ1-5,TRBV6-2/TRBV6-3,CASSPPVLHQPQHF,TGTGCCAGCAGTCCCCCGGTGCTTCATCAGCCCCAGCATTTT
NA,TRBD2,TRBJ2-1,TRBV20-1,CSARPGTIKGFF,TGCAGTGCTAGACCCGGGACTATCAAAGGGTTCTTC
NA,TRBD2,TRBJ2-3,TRBV7-2,CASSLSGVRSDTQYF,TGTGCCAGCAGCTTGAGCGGGGTGAGGTCAGATACGCAGTATTTT
few,NA,TRBJ2-1,TRBV6-1,CASSEVHEQFF,TGTGCCAGCAGTGAAGTCCATGAGCAGTTCTTC
NA,NA,TRBJ2-3,TRBV5-1,CASSLGQKWDTQYF,TGCGCCAGCAGCTTGGGACAAAAGTGGGATACGCAGTATTTT
few,TRBD1,TRBJ2-4,TRBV9,CASSPRTGVAKNIQYF,TGTGCCAGCAGCCCTCGGACAGGGGTAGCCAAAAACATTCAGTACTTC
many,NA,TRBJ1-5,TRBV6-5,CASGGADQPQHF,TGTGCCAGCGGGGGCGCGGATCAGCCCCAGCATTTT